This T cell receptor beta chain was identified in a study of technical replicates of blood from four donors. The germline CDR1 and CDR2 sequences are PRHDT and FYEKMQ (reference sequence). Trimming removed 5 bases from V and 11 bases from J; junction bases left unmatched: 11. The CDR3 is 13 residues long. TCRdb keeps only in-frame clones here, not all; method: immunoSEQ multiplex PCR. In the table there are nearly 90,000 clones, 95% of which are singletons. Sequencing used T cells isolated from PBMCs. The clonotype comes from a human donor in good health. The V and J genes are TRBV13 and TRBJ1-1; 7 nucleotides align to TRBD1. CDR3 in DNA: TGTGCCAGCAGCCAGGAAGCGACAGGGACCGCTTTCTTT. Its translation is CASSQEATGTAFF.